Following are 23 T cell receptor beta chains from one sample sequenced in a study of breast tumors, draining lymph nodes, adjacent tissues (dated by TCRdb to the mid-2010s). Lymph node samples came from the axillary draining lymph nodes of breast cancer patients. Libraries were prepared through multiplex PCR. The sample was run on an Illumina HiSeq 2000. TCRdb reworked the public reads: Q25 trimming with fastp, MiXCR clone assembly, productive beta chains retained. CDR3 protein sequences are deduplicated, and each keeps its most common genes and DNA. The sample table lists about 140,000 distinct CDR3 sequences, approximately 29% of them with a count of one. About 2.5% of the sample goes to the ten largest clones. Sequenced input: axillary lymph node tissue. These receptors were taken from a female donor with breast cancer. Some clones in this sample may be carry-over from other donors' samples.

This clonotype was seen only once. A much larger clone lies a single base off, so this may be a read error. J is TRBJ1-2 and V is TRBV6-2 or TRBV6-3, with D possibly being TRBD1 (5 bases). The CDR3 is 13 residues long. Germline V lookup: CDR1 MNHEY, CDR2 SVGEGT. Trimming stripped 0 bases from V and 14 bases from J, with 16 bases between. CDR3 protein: CASSYSGVTTRTF. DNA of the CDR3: TGTGCCAGCAGTTACTCGGGGGTTACAACTCGAACCTTC.

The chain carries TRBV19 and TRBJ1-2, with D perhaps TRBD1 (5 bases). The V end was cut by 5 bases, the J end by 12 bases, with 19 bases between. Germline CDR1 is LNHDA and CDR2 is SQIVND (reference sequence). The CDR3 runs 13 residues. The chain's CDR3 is CASSASRDAGNTF. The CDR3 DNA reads TGTGCCAGTAGTGCATCCAGGGACGCCGGAAACACCTTC. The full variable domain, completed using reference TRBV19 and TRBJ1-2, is DGGITQSPKYLFRKEGQNVTLSCEQNLNHDAMYWYRQDPGQGLRLIYYSQIVNDFQKGDIAEGYSVSREKKESFPLTVTSAQKNPTAFYLCASSASRDAGNTFGSGTRLTVV.

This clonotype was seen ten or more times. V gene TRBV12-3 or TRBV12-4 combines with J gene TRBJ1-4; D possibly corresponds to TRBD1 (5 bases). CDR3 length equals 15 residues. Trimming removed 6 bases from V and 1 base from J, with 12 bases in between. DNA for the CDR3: TGTGCCAGCAGACCAGGGATGGGAACTAATGAAAAACTGTTTTTT. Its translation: CASRPGMGTNEKLFF.

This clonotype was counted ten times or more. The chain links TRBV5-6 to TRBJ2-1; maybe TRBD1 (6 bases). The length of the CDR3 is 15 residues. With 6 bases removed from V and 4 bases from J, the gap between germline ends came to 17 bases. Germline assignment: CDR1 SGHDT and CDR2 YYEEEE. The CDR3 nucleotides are TGTGCCAGCACCCCAGCAGGGGTGGGGTACAATGAGCAGTTCTTC. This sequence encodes CASTPAGVGYNEQFF.

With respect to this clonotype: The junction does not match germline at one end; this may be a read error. CDR3 coding DNA: TGTGCCAGCAGGCCTGCAATTGGGGGCGCCCAACAGACCCAGTACTTC. Its translation: CASRPAIGGAQQTQYF. This chain links TRBV6-2 or TRBV6-3 with TRBJ2-5; D perhaps matches TRBD1 (6 bases). There are 16 residues in the CDR3. The germline V gene has CDR1 MNHEY and CDR2 SVGEGT.

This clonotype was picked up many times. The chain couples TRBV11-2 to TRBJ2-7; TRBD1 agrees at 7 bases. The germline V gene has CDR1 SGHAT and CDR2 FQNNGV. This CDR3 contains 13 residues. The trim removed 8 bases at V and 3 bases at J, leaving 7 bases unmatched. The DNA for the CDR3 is TGTGCCAGCGGAAGGGGGCGCGGCTACGAGCAGTACTTC. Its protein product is CASGRGRGYEQYF.

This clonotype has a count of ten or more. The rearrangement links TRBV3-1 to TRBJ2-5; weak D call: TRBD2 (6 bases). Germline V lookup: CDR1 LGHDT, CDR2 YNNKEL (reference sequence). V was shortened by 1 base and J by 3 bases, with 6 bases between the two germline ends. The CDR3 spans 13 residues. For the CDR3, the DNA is TGTGCCAGCAGCCAAGGGGGGGAAGAGACCCAGTACTTC. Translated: CASSQGGEETQYF.

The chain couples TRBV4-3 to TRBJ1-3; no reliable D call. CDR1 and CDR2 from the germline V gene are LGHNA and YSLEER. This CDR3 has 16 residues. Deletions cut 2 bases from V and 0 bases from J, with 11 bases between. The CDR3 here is CASSQNPGSSGNTIYF. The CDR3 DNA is TGCGCCAGCAGCCAAAATCCGGGAAGCTCTGGAAACACCATATATTTT.

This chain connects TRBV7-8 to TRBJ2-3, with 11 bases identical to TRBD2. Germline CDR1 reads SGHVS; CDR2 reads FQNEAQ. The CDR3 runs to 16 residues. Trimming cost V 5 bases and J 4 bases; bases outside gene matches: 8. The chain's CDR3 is CASSPRLAGRADTQYF. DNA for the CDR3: TGTGCCAGCAGCCCAAGACTAGCGGGGAGGGCAGATACGCAGTATTTT.

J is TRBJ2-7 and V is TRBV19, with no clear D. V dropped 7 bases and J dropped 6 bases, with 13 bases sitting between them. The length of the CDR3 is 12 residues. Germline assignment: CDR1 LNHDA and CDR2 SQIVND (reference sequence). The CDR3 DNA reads TGTGCCAGTACGGGCAGGCCCGGCGAGCAGTACGTC. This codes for CASTGRPGEQYV.

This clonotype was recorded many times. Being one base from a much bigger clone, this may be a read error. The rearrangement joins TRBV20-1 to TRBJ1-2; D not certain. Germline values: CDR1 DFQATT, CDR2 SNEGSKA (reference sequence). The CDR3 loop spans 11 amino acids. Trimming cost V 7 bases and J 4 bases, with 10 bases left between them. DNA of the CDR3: TGCAGTGTCGCACCGAGCTATGGCTACACCTTC. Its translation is CSVAPSYGYTF.

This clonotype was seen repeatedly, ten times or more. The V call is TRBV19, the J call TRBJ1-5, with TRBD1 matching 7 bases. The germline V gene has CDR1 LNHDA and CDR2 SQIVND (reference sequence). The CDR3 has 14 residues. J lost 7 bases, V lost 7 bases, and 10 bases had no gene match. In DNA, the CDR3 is TGTGCCAGTACCACCACAGGGGCGAACCAGCCCCAGCATTTT. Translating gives CASTTTGANQPQHF.

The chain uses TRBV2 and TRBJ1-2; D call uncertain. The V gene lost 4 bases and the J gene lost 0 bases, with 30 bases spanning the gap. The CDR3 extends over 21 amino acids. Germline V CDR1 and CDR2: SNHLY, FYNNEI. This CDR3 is CASSVPFRVAIFLCANYGYTF. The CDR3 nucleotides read TGTGCCAGCAGTGTCCCTTTTAGAGTGGCTATATTCTTATGTGCTAACTATGGCTACACCTTC.

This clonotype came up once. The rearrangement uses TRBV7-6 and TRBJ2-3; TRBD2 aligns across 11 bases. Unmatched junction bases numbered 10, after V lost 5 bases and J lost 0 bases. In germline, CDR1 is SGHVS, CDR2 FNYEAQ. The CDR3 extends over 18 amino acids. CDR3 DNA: TGTGCCAGCAGCCCCCACCCTCTAGCGGGGGGAAGCACAGATACGCAGTATTTT. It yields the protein CASSPHPLAGGSTDTQYF.

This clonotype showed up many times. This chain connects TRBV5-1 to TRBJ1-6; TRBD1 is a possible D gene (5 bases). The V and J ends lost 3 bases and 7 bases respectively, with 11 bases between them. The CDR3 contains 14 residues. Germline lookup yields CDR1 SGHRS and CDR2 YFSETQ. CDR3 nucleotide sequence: TGCGCCAGCAGCTACCCCAGGGCAAATTCACCCCTCCACTTT. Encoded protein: CASSYPRANSPLHF.

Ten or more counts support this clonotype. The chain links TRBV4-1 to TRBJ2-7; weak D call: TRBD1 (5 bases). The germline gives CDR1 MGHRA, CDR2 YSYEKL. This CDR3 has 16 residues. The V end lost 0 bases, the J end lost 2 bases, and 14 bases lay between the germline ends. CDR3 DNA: TGCGCCAGCAGCCAAGATCAGGCAGGGTGGGCCTACGAGCAGTACTTC. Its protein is CASSQDQAGWAYEQYF.

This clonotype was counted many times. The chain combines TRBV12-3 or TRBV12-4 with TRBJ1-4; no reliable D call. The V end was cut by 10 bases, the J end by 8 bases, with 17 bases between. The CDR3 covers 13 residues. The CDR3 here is CATCSRLGEKLFF. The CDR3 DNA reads TGTGCCACCTGCTCGCGGCTTGGGGAAAAACTGTTTTTT.

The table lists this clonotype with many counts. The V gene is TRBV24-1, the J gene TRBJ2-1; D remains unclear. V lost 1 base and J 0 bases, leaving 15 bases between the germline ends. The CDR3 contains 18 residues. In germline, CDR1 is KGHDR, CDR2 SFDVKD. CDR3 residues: CATSDFGRALSSYNEQFF. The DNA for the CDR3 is TGTGCCACCAGTGATTTTGGCCGGGCCCTTAGCTCCTACAATGAGCAGTTCTTC.

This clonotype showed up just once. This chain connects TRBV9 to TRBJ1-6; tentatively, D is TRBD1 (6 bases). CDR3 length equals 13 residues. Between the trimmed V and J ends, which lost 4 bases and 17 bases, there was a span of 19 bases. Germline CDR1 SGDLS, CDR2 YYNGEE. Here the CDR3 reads CASSSKSGTTFHF. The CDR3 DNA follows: TGTGCCAGCAGCAGTAAATCCGGGACAACCTTCCACTTT.

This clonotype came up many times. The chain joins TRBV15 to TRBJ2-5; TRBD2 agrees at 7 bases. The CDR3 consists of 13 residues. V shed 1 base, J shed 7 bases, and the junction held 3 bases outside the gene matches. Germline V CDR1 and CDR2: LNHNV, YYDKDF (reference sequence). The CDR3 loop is CATSRVGGVTQYF. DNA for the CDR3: TGTGCCACCAGCAGAGTGGGGGGGGTGACCCAGTACTTC.

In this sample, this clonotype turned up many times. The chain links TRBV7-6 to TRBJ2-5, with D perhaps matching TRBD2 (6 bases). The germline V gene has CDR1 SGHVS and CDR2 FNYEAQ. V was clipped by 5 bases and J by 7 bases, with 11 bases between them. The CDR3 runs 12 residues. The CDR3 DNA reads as TGTGCCAGCAGCCCGGGAGTTGCGACCCAGTACTTC. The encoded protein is CASSPGVATQYF.

The CDR3 is CASSTQYF. The CDR3 DNA reads as TGTGCCAGCAGCACCCAGTACTTC. The chain carries TRBV7-3 and TRBJ2-5; D gene ambiguous. The length of the CDR3 is 8 residues. Looked up from germline, CDR1 is SGHTA and CDR2 is FQGTGA. With 5 bases removed from V and 8 bases from J, the gap between germline ends came to 0 bases.

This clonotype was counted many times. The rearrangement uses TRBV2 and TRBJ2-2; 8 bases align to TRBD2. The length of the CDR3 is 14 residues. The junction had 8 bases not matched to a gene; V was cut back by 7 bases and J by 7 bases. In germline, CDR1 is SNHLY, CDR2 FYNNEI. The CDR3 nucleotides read TGTGCCAGCAACGGGGGGGGGTTGGTCGGGGAGCTGTTTTTT. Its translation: CASNGGGLVGELFF.